This TCR beta chain stems from a study of T cell repertoires in cytomegalovirus infection. Broader study findings: CMV carriers with the relevant HLA were identified by cumulative public TCR beta family frequency.

This CDR3 is 13 amino acids long. The V gene end was trimmed by 4 bases and the J gene end by 3 bases; junction bases not matched to a gene: 4. Germline CDR1 is DFQATT and CDR2 is SNEGSKA (reference sequence). TCRdb called the reads again in MiXCR, with one record for every CDR3 protein. Among fewer than 550,000 distinct CDR3 sequences listed, about a third were seen once. About this clonotype: Its antigen remains unidentified.

V and J are TRBV20-1 and TRBJ2-3; 7 nucleotides line up with TRBD2. Sequencing used PBMCs. This TCR was recovered from a human donor in good health (CMV status not recorded). Some clones in this sample may be carry-over from other donors' samples. CDR3 DNA: TGCAGTGCTACCCGACTAGCTACAGATACGCAGTATTTT. Its translation: CSATRLATDTQYF.